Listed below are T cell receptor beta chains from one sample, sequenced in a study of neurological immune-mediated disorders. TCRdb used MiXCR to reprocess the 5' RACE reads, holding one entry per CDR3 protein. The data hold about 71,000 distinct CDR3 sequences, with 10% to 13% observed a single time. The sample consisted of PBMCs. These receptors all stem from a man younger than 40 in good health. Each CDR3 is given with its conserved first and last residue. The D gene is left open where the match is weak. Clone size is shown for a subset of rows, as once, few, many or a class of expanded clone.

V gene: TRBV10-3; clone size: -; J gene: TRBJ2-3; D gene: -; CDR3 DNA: TGTGCCATCACCCAGGGGTTTGCGGGCACAGATACGCAGTATTTT; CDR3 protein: CAITQGFAGTDTQYF
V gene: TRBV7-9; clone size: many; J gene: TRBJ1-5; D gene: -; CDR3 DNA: TGTGCCAGCAGCTTAGATGGGGCAAAACCCCAGCATTTT; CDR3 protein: CASSLDGAKPQHF
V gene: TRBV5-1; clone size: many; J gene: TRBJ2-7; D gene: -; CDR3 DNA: TGCGCCAGCTGTCAGAAAGATCCCTCCTACGAGCAGTACTTC; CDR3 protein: CASCQKDPSYEQYF
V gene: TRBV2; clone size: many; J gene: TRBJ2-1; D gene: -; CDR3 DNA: TGTGCCAGCAGTGTAAATGGGGGGCACAATGAGCAGTTCTTC; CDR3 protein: CASSVNGGHNEQFF
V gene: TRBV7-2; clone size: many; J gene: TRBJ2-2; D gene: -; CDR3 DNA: TGTGCCAGCAGCTTAGTTACGGCAGGGTACACCGGGGAGCTGTTTTTT; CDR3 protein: CASSLVTAGYTGELFF
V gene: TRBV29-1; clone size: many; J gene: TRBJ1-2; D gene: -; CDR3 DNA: TGCAGCGTTGATCGTCACAGGGTTGTAGATGGCTACACCTTC; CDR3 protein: CSVDRHRVVDGYTF
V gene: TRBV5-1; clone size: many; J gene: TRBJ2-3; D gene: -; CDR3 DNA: TGCGCCAGCAGCTTGAGCGCAGATACGCAGTATTTT; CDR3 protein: CASSLSADTQYF
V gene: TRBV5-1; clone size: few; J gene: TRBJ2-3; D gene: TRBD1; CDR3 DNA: TGCGCCAGCAGCAAAGACAGGGGGCGCCCAGATACGCAGTATTTT; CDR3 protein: CASSKDRGRPDTQYF
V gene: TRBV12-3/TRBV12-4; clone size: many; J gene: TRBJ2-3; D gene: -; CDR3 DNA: TGTGCCAGCAGTTCGCGATTTGGGGGGACAAGCACAGATACGCAGTATTTT; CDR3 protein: CASSSRFGGTSTDTQYF
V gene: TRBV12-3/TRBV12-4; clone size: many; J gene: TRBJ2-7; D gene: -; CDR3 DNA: TGTGCCAGCAGGACCTCCGACGGAAGTAGCTCCTACGAGCAGTACTTC; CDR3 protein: CASRTSDGSSSYEQYF
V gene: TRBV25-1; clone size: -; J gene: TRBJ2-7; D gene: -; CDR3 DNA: TGTGCCAGCAGCCGCTCGGACAGCTTTAGCTCCTACGAGCAGTACTTC; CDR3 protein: CASSRSDSFSSYEQYF
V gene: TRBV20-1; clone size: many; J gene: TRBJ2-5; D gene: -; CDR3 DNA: TGCAGTCGCCTCGGGCAGACACAAGAGACCCAGTACTTC; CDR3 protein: CSRLGQTQETQYF
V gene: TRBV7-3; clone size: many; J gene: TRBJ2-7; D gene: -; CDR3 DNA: TGTGCCAGCAGCTTAGACAGAGCCTACGAGCAGTACTTC; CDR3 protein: CASSLDRAYEQYF
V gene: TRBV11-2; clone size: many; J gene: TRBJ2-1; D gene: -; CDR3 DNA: TGTGCCAGCAGCTATCACAATGAGCAGTTCTTC; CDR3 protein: CASSYHNEQFF
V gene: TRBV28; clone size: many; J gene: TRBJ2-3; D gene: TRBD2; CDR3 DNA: TGTACTAGCGGGAGGGCTCTAGTGAATACGCAGTATTTT; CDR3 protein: CTSGRALVNTQYF
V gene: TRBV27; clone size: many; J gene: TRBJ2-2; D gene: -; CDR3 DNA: TGTGCCAGCAGCCGAGGAGCGAGGGGGGAGCTGTTTTTT; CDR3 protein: CASSRGARGELFF
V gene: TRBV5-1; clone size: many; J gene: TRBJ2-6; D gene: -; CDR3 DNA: TGCGCCAGCAGCTGGTCGAGCTCTGGGGCCAACGTCCTGACTTTC; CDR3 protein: CASSWSSSGANVLTF
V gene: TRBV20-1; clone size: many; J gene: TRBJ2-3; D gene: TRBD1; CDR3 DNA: TGCAGTGCTGACAACGGACAGGGCACAGATACGCAGTATTTT; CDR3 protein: CSADNGQGTDTQYF
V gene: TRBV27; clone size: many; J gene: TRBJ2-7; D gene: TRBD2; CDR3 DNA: TGTGCCAGCAGTCCGCGGGAGCGGTCCTACGAGCAGTACTTC; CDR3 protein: CASSPRERSYEQYF
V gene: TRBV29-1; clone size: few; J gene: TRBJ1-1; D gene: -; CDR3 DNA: TGCAGCGTTCTTGGGGCGGAAGCTTTCTTT; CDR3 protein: CSVLGAEAFF
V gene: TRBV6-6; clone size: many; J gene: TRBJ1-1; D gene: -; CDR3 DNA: TGTGCCAGCAGTACGACCAGAGACACTGAAGCTTTCTTT; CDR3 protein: CASSTTRDTEAFF
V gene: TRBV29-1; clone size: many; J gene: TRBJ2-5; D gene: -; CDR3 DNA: TGCAGCGTCGTGAGTGGGGGCGAGACCCAGTACTTC; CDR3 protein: CSVVSGGETQYF
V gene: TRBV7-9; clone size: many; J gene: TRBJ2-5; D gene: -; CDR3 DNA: TGTGCCAGCAGCTATAGCGTCGCGCAAGAGACCCAGTACTTC; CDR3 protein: CASSYSVAQETQYF
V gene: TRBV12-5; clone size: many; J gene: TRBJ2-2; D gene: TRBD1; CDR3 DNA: TGTGCTAGCACAGGGGCCTCGAACACCGGGGAGCTGTTTTTT; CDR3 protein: CASTGASNTGELFF
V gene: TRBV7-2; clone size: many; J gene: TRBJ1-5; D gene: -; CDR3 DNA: TGTGCCAGCAGCTCAGCCGTACGCCAGCCCCAGCATTTT; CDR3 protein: CASSSAVRQPQHF